This T cell receptor (beta chain) was recorded in a study of blood T cell repertoires in COVID-19. Only in-frame clones appear in the TCRdb table, and some are missing; sequencing was by immunoSEQ multiplex PCR. This table has about 190,000 clones, more than 60% appearing once. V was pared by 6 bases and J by 8 bases, with 7 bases of the junction left unmatched. The CDR3 is 14 amino acids. CDR1 is MNHEY and CDR2 is SVGAGI in the germline V gene. Specimen: peripheral blood. This sequence originates from a woman aged 45 to 65 with acute or convalescent COVID-19. This chain joins TRBV6-5 and TRBJ1-6; 7 nucleotides match TRBD1. The CDR3 loop reads CASSPTGNYSPLHF. CDR3 sequence (DNA): TGTGCCAGCAGCCCGACAGGGAACTATTCACCCCTCCACTTT.